This T cell receptor (beta chain) was sequenced during a study of control samples from healthy donors and cancer patients. Sequencing was performed with immunoSEQ multiplex PCR; in TCRdb, only in-frame clones are kept and a portion is missing. The sample has about 160,000 clones, about 90% seen once. The CDR3 totals 13 residues. The germline V gene encodes CDR1 LGHDT and CDR2 YNNKEL (reference sequence). J gave up 6 bases and V 9 bases, and 6 bases lay outside the gene matches. The rearrangement links TRBV3-1 (or the pseudogene TRBV3-2) to TRBJ1-2; 11 nucleotides line up with TRBD1. The sequence was obtained from a woman aged 25 to 45 in good health. Material: blood. CDR3 protein: CARTPGQGDGYTF. The CDR3 DNA reads TGTGCCAGAACACCGGGACAGGGGGATGGCTACACCTTC.